The clone carrying this T cell receptor beta chain was counted many times. The antigen is undetermined. Clinical symptoms, serum thyroxine, TRAb, thyroid ultrasound and orbital computed tomography informed diagnoses. The data are from a study of T cells in Graves' hyperthyroidism and ophthalmopathy. General observations from the study: Researchers found most expanded thyroid clonotypes above 0.001 in blood as well. The authors' 13 V-J model separated ophthalmopathy from stable hyperthyroidism.

The CDR3 runs 14 residues. The V gene end was trimmed by 0 bases and the J gene end by 4 bases; junction bases not matched to a gene: 2. Germline V gene sequence: CDR1 MNHEY, CDR2 SVGAGI. RNA transcripts yielded amplified TCR beta CDR3 regions. Researchers ran a first-round RT-PCR on the TCR CDR3 using the HTBI primer set. TCRdb called the multiplex PCR reads again in MiXCR, with one record for every CDR3 protein. Among about 640,000 distinct CDR3 sequences listed, under 25% were seen once. Sequencing was done on a sample of blood. The V gene is TRBV6-5, the J gene TRBJ1-2; 7 bases are shared with TRBD1. This receptor was taken from a man under 40 with Graves' ophthalmopathy. CDR3 coding DNA: TGTGCCAGCAGTTACTCGGACAGGACCTATGGCTACACCTTC. This gives the protein CASSYSDRTYGYTF.